These T cell receptor beta chains were read from a single sample in a study of cytomegalovirus exposure and HLA in healthy donors. Generated by immunoSEQ multiplex PCR, the TCRdb table keeps only in-frame clones and is missing some. This sample yields approximately 100,000 clones, of which about 80% are seen a single time; about 3.1% belongs to the top ten. The specimen was PBMCs. These receptors originate from a woman between 35 and 50 years old in good health and CMV-seronegative. The CDR3 runs from the conserved cysteine through the conserved F or W. The D gene is left open where the match is weak. Clone size appears in some rows only: once, few, many, or a class for an expanded clone.

>.|15|TRBJ2-6|.|TRBV7-2
TGTGCCAGCAGTTACAGGGATTCTGGGGCCAACGTCCTGACTTTC
CASSYRDSGANVLTF
>.|14|TRBJ2-7|.|TRBV7-9
TGTGCCAGCAGCCCGAACCTAGTCCATCACGAGCAGTACTTC
CASSPNLVHHEQYF
>TRBD2|15|TRBJ2-1|.|TRBV14
TGTGCCAGCAAACTTTTGGGGGAGGGCTACAATGAGCAGTTCTTC
CASKLLGEGYNEQFF
>.|14|TRBJ2-5|.|TRBV5-4
TGTGCCAGCAGAAAAAAAGGGGGTCAAGAGACCCAGTACTTC
CASRKKGGQETQYF
>TRBD1|15|TRBJ2-3|.|TRBV28
TGTGCCAGCAGGCTTGGGACAGCCGGAAGGGATACGCAGTATTTT
CASRLGTAGRDTQYF
>TRBD2|15|TRBJ2-2|.|TRBV28
TGTGCCAGCAGTCGTGGGAGGGCGAACACCGGGGAGCTGTTTTTT
CASSRGRANTGELFF
>TRBD1|15|TRBJ1-5|few|TRBV28
TGTGCCAGCAGTCCATACAGGGGAGGCAATCAGCCCCAGCATTTT
CASSPYRGGNQPQHF
>.|17|TRBJ1-2|.|TRBV29-1
TGCAGCGTTGAAGGCGTAGTAAAAGGGACATTTAACTATGGCTACACCTTC
CSVEGVVKGTFNYGYTF
>.|12|TRBJ1-3|few|TRBV12-5
TGTGCTAGTGGTTTCTTCGGAAACACCATATATTTT
CASGFFGNTIYF
>.|14|TRBJ1-1|.|TRBV6-5
TGTGCCAGCAGAACAGGACACAAGAACACTGAAGCTTTCTTT
CASRTGHKNTEAFF
>.|15|TRBJ2-7|.|TRBV21-1
TGTGCCAGCAGCAACCACAGGGGAGATAACTACGAGCAGTACTTC
CASSNHRGDNYEQYF
>TRBD1|15|TRBJ2-1|.|TRBV6-1
TGTGCCAGCAGTGTACCCGGGACAGGGTACAATGAGCAGTTCTTC
CASSVPGTGYNEQFF
>TRBD2|17|TRBJ2-1|.|TRBV4-1
TGCGCCAGCAGCCAAGCCCCCGGGCTAGCGGGAGGGCTTGAGCAGTTCTTC
CASSQAPGLAGGLEQFF
>TRBD2|12|TRBJ2-3|.|TRBV29-1
TGCAGCGTTGGGGGGGGGAGGGATACGCAGTATTTT
CSVGGGRDTQYF
>TRBD1|14|TRBJ2-7|.|TRBV5-6
TGTGCCAGCAGCTTCGGGACAGGGTTCGACGAGCAGTACTTC
CASSFGTGFDEQYF
>TRBD1|16|TRBJ1-3|.|TRBV5-6
TGTGCCAGCAGCTGGAGGGACAGCAGAGGGGGAAACACCATATATTTT
CASSWRDSRGGNTIYF
>TRBD1|16|TRBJ2-3|.|TRBV10-1
TGCGCCAGCAGTGAGTCTCAGGGGGCCGGCCCAGATACGCAGTATTTT
CASSESQGAGPDTQYF
>.|16|TRBJ2-1|.|TRBV9
TGTGCCAGCAGCGTAGGCGGGACAGCGTCTCGGGTTGAGCAGTTCTTC
CASSVGGTASRVEQFF
>.|17|TRBJ1-6|.|TRBV28
TGTGCCAGCACCTATACAGGGAGAGGCTCCTATAATTCACCCCTCCACTTT
CASTYTGRGSYNSPLHF
>TRBD1|12|TRBJ1-2|.|TRBV25-1
TGTGCCAGCGGACAGGGGAGCTATGGCTACACCTTC
CASGQGSYGYTF
>.|14|TRBJ1-4|once|TRBV5-6
TGTGCCAGCAGCCGACGAGAGGCTAATGAAAAACTGTTTTTT
CASSRREANEKLFF
>.|15|TRBJ1-3|.|TRBV7-2
TGTGCCAGCAGCCTAGGACACCTCTCTGGAAACACCATATATTTT
CASSLGHLSGNTIYF
>.|12|TRBJ1-2|.|TRBV18
TGTGCCAGCTCACCGGAGAGAGGGGGCTACACCTTC
CASSPERGGYTF
>.|14|TRBJ1-1|few|TRBV18
TGTGCCAGCTGCACCGTGGAGGGAAGCACTGAAGCTTTCTTT
CASCTVEGSTEAFF
>TRBD1|13|TRBJ2-7|.|TRBV29-1
TGCAGCGTCCAGGGGGTTCGAGGCTACGAGCAGTACTTC
CSVQGVRGYEQYF
>TRBD1|14|TRBJ2-2|.|TRBV4-2
TGTGCCAGCAGCCCTCGGACAGGGACCGGGGAGCTGTTTTTT
CASSPRTGTGELFF
>.|13|TRBJ1-1|.|TRBV19
TGTGCCAGTAGTATCCTTCTGAACACTGAAGCTTTCTTT
CASSILLNTEAFF
>.|14|TRBJ2-2|.|TRBV6-4
TGTGCCAGCAGAAGACAGGCGAACACCGGGGAGCTGTTTTTT
CASRRQANTGELFF
>TRBD2|15|TRBJ2-7|.|TRBV28
TGTGCCAGCAGTTCCGGGACTACATATTCCTACGAGCAGTACTTC
CASSSGTTYSYEQYF
>.|16|TRBJ1-6|once|TRBV6-5
TGTGCCAGCAGTTACGGCCGGCCGAGGTATAATTCACCCCTCCACTTT
CASSYGRPRYNSPLHF
>.|15|TRBJ1-2|.|TRBV10-3
TGTGCCATCAGTGTGGTAGGGGCGGGGAACTATGGCTACACCTTC
CAISVVGAGNYGYTF
>TRBD1|14|TRBJ1-5|.|TRBV6-1
TGTGCCAGCACCAATGGAGGGGGCGGTCAGCCCCAGCATTTT
CASTNGGGGQPQHF
>TRBD1|16|TRBJ2-7|once|TRBV14
TGTGCCAGCAGCCAACGTCGGGACAGGGAGCACTACGAGCAGTACTTC
CASSQRRDREHYEQYF
>.|17|TRBJ2-2|.|TRBV11-2
TGTGCCAGCAGCCCCTGGGACTTAATGTCGGGCACCGGGGAGCTGTTTTTT
CASSPWDLMSGTGELFF
>.|13|TRBJ1-2|.|TRBV25-1
TGTGCCAGCAGCGACCCGTGGAGCTATGGCTACACCTTC
CASSDPWSYGYTF